This TCR beta chain derives from a study of cytomegalovirus exposure and HLA in healthy donors. Notes on the study in general: Among TCR sequences, most were rare, though some public TCRs appeared in many donors.

Trimming shortened V by 7 bases and J by 7 bases, and 20 bases separated the two germline ends. CDR1 is MNHNS, CDR2 SASEGT, per germline. The CDR3 totals 15 residues. The table lists this clone with a few counts. Its antigen is currently unknown. Only in-frame clones appear in the TCRdb table, and some are missing; sequencing was by immunoSEQ multiplex PCR. The sample holds approximately 200,000 clones, roughly 84% seen once. This receptor was obtained from a woman aged 30 to 39 in good health and CMV-seropositive. Material for sequencing was PBMCs. This sequence joins TRBV6-1 and TRBJ1-5; perhaps TRBD1 as D (6 bases). CDR3 coding DNA: TGTGCCAGCATCCAAAGTGGGCCACAGGGCCAGCCCCAGCATTTT. It codes for CASIQSGPQGQPQHF.